The rows below give T cell receptor beta chains drawn from one sample of a study of response to subunit inactivated influenza vaccine. Via MiXCR, TCRdb re-called the RT-PCR reads, giving one row per CDR3 protein. The repertoire holds roughly 500,000 distinct CDR3 sequences, with 16% as singletons. The sample consisted of CD4+ T cells sorted from PBMCs, taken 23 months after vaccination. The receptor source for this set is a man between 50 and 69 years old who received an inactivated influenza vaccine. The CDR3 runs from the conserved cysteine through the conserved F or W. The order of the fields is clone size, J gene, D gene, CDR3 length, V gene, CDR3 DNA, CDR3 protein. A D gene is named only where the DNA matches it firmly. The size field is filled for only some rows; it gives once, few, many or a size class.

>few|TRBJ2-7|TRBD1|14|TRBV28
TGTGCCAGCAGTAATCGACAGGGTATCTACGAGCAGTACTTC
CASSNRQGIYEQYF
>.|TRBJ2-3|.|15|TRBV5-1
TGCGCCACCTGTAACCGGGACATATTCACAGATACGCAGTATTTT
CATCNRDIFTDTQYF
>.|TRBJ1-6|.|14|TRBV12-3/TRBV12-4
TGTGCCAGCAGTTGGTTGGGAGGGGATTCACCCCTCCACTTT
CASSWLGGDSPLHF
>few|TRBJ2-2|TRBD1|14|TRBV29-1
TGCAGCGTTCGGGACAGGATGAACACCGGGGAGCTGTTTTTT
CSVRDRMNTGELFF
>.|TRBJ2-3|TRBD2|18|TRBV20-1
TGCAGTGCTAGAGATCATAGCGGGAGTTTAGTAGGCACAGATACGCAGTATTTT
CSARDHSGSLVGTDTQYF
>.|TRBJ2-1|TRBD2|15|TRBV11-2
TGTGCCAGCAGCTTTGGGTCTAGCGGGAGCAATGAGCAGTTCTTC
CASSFGSSGSNEQFF
>many|TRBJ2-3|.|12|TRBV5-1
TGCGCCAGCAGCGAAACGACAGATACGCAGTATTTT
CASSETTDTQYF
>few|TRBJ2-2|.|15|TRBV12-3/TRBV12-4
TGTGCCAGCATAATGGGACGGTCGAACACCGGGGAGCTGTTTTTT
CASIMGRSNTGELFF
>.|TRBJ2-3|.|12|TRBV20-1
TGCAGTGCGGGATTTAGCACAGATACGCAGTATTTT
CSAGFSTDTQYF
>few|TRBJ2-2|.|12|TRBV10-3
TGTGCCATCAGTGATGGCGCCGGGGAGCTGTTTTTT
CAISDGAGELFF
>once|TRBJ2-7|TRBD1|12|TRBV6-6
TGTGCCAGCGAGACAGGGAGACACGAGCAGTACTTC
CASETGRHEQYF
>.|TRBJ1-5|TRBD1|15|TRBV2
TGTGCCAGCAGTGTTGAACAGGGGAGCAATCAGCCCCAGCATTTT
CASSVEQGSNQPQHF
>few|TRBJ2-3|.|14|TRBV20-1
TGCAGTGCCCAAAAGCCGGACAGAGCAGATACGCAGTATTTT
CSAQKPDRADTQYF
>.|TRBJ2-7|TRBD1|15|TRBV18
TGTGCCAGCTCACCAGGGACAGGGAACCTACACGAGCAGTACTTC
CASSPGTGNLHEQYF